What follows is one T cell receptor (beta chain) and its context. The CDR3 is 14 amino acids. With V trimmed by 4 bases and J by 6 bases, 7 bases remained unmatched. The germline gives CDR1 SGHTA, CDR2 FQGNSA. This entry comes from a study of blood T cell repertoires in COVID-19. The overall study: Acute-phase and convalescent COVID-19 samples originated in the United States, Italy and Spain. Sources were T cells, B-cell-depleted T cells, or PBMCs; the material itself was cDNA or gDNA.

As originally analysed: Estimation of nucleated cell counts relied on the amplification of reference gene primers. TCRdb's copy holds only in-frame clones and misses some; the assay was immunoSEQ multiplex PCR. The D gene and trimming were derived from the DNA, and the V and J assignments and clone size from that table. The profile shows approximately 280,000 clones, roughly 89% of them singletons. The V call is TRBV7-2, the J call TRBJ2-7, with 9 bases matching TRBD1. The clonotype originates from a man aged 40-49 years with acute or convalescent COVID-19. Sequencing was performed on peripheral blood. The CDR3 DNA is TGTGCCAGCAGCTATCAGGGGGGACAGGGCGAGCAGTACTTC. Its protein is CASSYQGGQGEQYF.